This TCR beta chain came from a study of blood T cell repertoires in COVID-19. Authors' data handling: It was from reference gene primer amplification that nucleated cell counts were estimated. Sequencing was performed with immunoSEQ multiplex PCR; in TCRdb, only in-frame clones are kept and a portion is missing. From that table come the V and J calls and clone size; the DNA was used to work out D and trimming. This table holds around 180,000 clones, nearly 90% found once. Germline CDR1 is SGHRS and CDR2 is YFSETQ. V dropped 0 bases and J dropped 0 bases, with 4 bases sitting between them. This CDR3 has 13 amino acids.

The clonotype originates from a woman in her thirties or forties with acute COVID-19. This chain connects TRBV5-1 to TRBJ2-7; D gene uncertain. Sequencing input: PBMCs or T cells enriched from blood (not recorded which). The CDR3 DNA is TGCGCCAGCAGCTTGGACAACTCCTACGAGCAGTACTTC. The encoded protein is CASSLDNSYEQYF.